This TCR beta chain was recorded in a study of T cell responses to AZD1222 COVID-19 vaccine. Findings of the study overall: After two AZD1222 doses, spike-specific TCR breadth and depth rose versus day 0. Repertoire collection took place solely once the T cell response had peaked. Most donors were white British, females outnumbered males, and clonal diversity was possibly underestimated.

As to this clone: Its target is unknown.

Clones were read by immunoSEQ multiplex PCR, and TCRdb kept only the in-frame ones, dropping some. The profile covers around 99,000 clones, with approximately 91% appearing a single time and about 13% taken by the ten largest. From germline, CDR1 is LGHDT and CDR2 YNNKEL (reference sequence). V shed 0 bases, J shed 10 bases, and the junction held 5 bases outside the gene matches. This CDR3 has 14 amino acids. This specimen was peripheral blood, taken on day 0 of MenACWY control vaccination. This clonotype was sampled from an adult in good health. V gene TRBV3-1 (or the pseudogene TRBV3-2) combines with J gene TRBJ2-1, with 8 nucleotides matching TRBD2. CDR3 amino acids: CASSQDWASGEQFF. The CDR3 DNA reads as TGTGCCAGCAGCCAAGATTGGGCTAGCGGGGAGCAGTTCTTC.